The 19 T cell receptor beta chains below all came from one sample that was sequenced in a study of shared clonotypes between healthy human individuals (TCRdb year 2020). The library was prepared using the immunoSEQ multiplex PCR assay. This immuneACCESS table, as held by TCRdb, lists in-frame sequences with V and J called but not all clones. Of the missing ones, under half trace to an unresolved V gene in checked studies; the others have no known cause. The sample table records some 2.3 million clones; 85% to 95% of these occur just once. The ten largest clones take up 0.39% of the sample. The sequencing input was naive CD4+ T cells from PBMCs. The sample's cell subset or site, from its label and the paper: CD45RA+ positively selected. These receptors all stem from a young man in good health. Some clones in this sample may be carry-over from other donors' samples.

The chain uses TRBV30 and TRBJ2-3; 9 positions match TRBD2. Germline V gives CDR1 GTSNPN, CDR2 SVGIG (reference sequence). The CDR3 has 15 residues. V lost 1 base and J lost 4; bases outside the gene matches: 6. DNA for the CDR3: TGTGCCTGGAGTGCCCTAGCGGGACTTGCAGATACGCAGTATTTT. Amino acid sequence: CAWSALAGLADTQYF.

The CDR3 loop is CASSGFAGGNLDTQYF. The CDR3 bases are TGCGCCAGCAGTGGCTTTGCGGGAGGTAATCTAGATACGCAGTATTTT. The chain carries TRBV10-1 and TRBJ2-3, with TRBD2 identical over 8 bases. Germline V CDR1 and CDR2: WNHNN, SYGVQD (reference sequence). This CDR3 has 16 residues. After removal of 4 bases from V and 5 bases from J, the junction contained 11 bases not matched to a gene.

This chain links TRBV30 with TRBJ1-1; D might be TRBD1 (5 bases). The V gene lost 3 bases and the J gene lost 5 bases, with 16 bases spanning the gap. The germline gives CDR1 GTSNPN, CDR2 SVGIG (reference sequence). The CDR3 has 14 amino acids. The CDR3 DNA sequence: TGTGCCTGGAGGGCTCCCCGGGGGATAACTGAAGCTTTCTTT. It codes for CAWRAPRGITEAFF.

The chain is built from TRBV10-2 and TRBJ1-2, with a possible D match to TRBD1 (6 bases). The CDR3 runs to 13 residues. Trimming left V 10 bases short and J 8 bases short, with 20 bases between. Germline V gene sequence: CDR1 WSHSY, CDR2 SAAADI. The CDR3 loop is CAKHRDTLGGYTF. The CDR3, as DNA: TGCGCCAAACACAGGGATACCTTAGGGGGCTACACCTTC.

The chain couples TRBV4-3 to TRBJ1-2, with D maybe TRBD1 (5 bases). V shed 3 bases and J shed 3 bases, with 20 bases lying between them. The CDR3 is 17 amino acids. Germline CDR1 reads LGHNA; CDR2 reads YSLEER. The CDR3 loop reads CASSQAHTGPGYYGYTF. The CDR3 DNA reads TGCGCCAGCAGCCAGGCTCATACGGGGCCAGGGTACTATGGCTACACCTTC.

The chain joins TRBV7-6 to TRBJ2-1; 13 bases line up with TRBD2. CDR3 size: 15 residues. Germline values: CDR1 SGHVS, CDR2 FNYEAQ. V shed 4 bases and J 7 bases; nucleotides not matched to a gene: 4. The CDR3 is CASSSLAGGRNEQFF. CDR3 sequence (DNA): TGTGCCAGCAGCTCACTAGCGGGAGGGAGGAATGAGCAGTTCTTC.

The chain has TRBV29-1 and TRBJ2-1, with 10 bases identical to TRBD2. CDR3 length: 14 residues. The germline V gene encodes CDR1 SQVTM and CDR2 ANQGSEA. V gave up 6 bases and J gave up 3 bases; unmatched junction bases: 5. CDR3 in DNA: TGCAGCGTAGCTAGCGGGAGTGACTACAATGAGCAGTTCTTC. This encodes CSVASGSDYNEQFF.

This rearrangement joins TRBV6-6 to TRBJ1-3, with D unresolved. This CDR3 is 14 amino acids long. CDR1 MNHNY and CDR2 SVGAGI come from the germline V gene (reference sequence). Between the trimmed V and J ends, which lost 10 bases and 2 bases, there was a span of 15 bases. The CDR3 bases are TGTGCCACGAGACTCCAAGTTACTGGAAACACCATATATTTT. Protein sequence: CATRLQVTGNTIYF.

This chain connects TRBV6-5 to TRBJ1-1, with TRBD1 matching 8 bases. Trimming removed 2 bases from V and 7 bases from J; junction bases left unmatched: 6. The CDR3 has 14 residues. CDR1 is MNHEY and CDR2 is SVGAGI in the germline V gene. Here the CDR3 reads CASSYNRGGSEAFF. The CDR3 DNA is TGTGCCAGCAGTTACAACAGGGGGGGGAGTGAAGCTTTCTTT.

J is TRBJ1-1 and V is TRBV28; a possible D gene is TRBD1 (5 bases). The CDR3 has 13 residues. V shed 2 bases and J shed 6 bases, with 10 bases lying between them. Germline CDR1 MDHEN, CDR2 SYDVKM. The CDR3 loop is CASSLHLGPEAFF. The CDR3, as DNA: TGTGCCAGCAGTTTACACTTGGGGCCTGAAGCTTTCTTT.

The chain combines TRBV6-6 with TRBJ2-7; D is possibly TRBD1 or TRBD2 (5 bases each). V was clipped by 6 bases and J by 0 bases, with 12 bases between them. The CDR3 loop spans 14 amino acids. Germline-derived CDR1 and CDR2 are MNHNY and SVGAGI (reference sequence). The CDR3: CASRATGGSYEQYF. CDR3 in DNA: TGTGCCAGCAGGGCTACTGGGGGCTCCTACGAGCAGTACTTC.

CDR3: CASKLDRGSQPQHF. CDR3 bases: TGTGCCAGCAAACTTGACAGGGGTAGTCAGCCCCAGCATTTT. J is TRBJ1-5 and V is TRBV7-2; 8 bases map to TRBD1. This CDR3 contains 14 residues. Germline trimming cut 7 bases from V and 6 bases from J; bases unmatched to any gene: 8. From germline, CDR1 is SGHTA and CDR2 FQGNSA.

This chain joins TRBV15 and TRBJ2-7; D is perhaps TRBD1 (6 bases). Trimming cost V 0 bases and J 4 bases, with 10 bases left between them. This CDR3 comprises 14 residues. From germline, CDR1 is LNHNV and CDR2 YYDKDF (reference sequence). The CDR3 loop is CATSRDWGPYEQYF. Written as DNA, the CDR3 is TGTGCCACCAGCAGAGATTGGGGGCCGTACGAGCAGTACTTC. Complete variable domain (other parts from reference TRBV15 and TRBJ2-7): DAMVIQNPRYQVTQFGKPVTLSCSQTLNHNVMYWYQQKSSQAPKLLFHYYDKDFNNEADTPDNFQSRRPNTSFCFLDIRSPGLGDTAMYLCATSRDWGPYEQYFGPGTRLTVT.

The chain joins TRBV7-8 to TRBJ2-1; 9 nucleotides match TRBD1. This CDR3 is built from 12 residues. Germline loops: CDR1 SGHVS, CDR2 FQNEAQ. The trim removed 5 bases at V and 8 bases at J, leaving 1 base unmatched. The CDR3 spells CASSGDRDEQFF. The CDR3 nucleotides are TGTGCCAGCAGCGGGGACAGGGATGAGCAGTTCTTC.

The rearrangement links TRBV23-1 to TRBJ1-1; D not resolved. TRBV23-1 is flagged as an ORF with uncertain function. V was shortened by 2 bases and J by 6 bases, with 4 bases between the two germline ends. CDR3 length: 11 amino acids. This CDR3 is CASSQGPEAFF. The CDR3 coding sequence is TGCGCCAGCAGTCAAGGTCCTGAAGCTTTCTTT.

J is TRBJ2-7 and V is TRBV6-1; D is possibly TRBD2 (5 bases). The CDR3 loop spans 14 amino acids. The germline CDR1 and CDR2 sequences are MNHNS and SASEGT. The germline V and J ends were trimmed by 0 bases and 7 bases, with 13 bases remaining between them. Written as DNA, the CDR3 is TGTGCCAGCAGTGAAGCAGGAGAGGGTAGGGAGCAGTACTTC. Translation gives CASSEAGEGREQYF.

The chain uses TRBV7-3 and TRBJ1-2, with D maybe TRBD1 (6 bases). This CDR3 contains 15 residues. The ends were cut back, 5 bases at V and 1 base at J, with 14 bases in the middle. Per the germline V gene, CDR1 is SGHTA and CDR2 is FQGTGA. The CDR3 loop is CASSVAGAVNYGYTF. CDR3 nucleotides: TGTGCCAGCAGCGTCGCGGGGGCGGTTAACTATGGCTACACCTTC.

The J gene is TRBJ2-2, the V gene TRBV9; TRBD2 matches 10 bases. CDR3 size: 18 residues. CDR1 is SGDLS, CDR2 YYNGEE, per germline. The V and J ends lost 3 bases and 2 bases, in that order; junction bases with no gene match: 10. The CDR3 spells CASSDGRTSGANTGELFF. The CDR3 DNA follows: TGTGCCAGCAGCGACGGGCGGACTAGCGGAGCCAACACCGGGGAGCTGTTTTTT.

This clone was seen a few times. The chain combines TRBV27 with TRBJ2-1; 9 bases are a match to TRBD1. The CDR3 contains 15 residues. Germline loops: CDR1 MNHEY, CDR2 SMNVEV (reference sequence). Unmatched junction bases numbered 4, after V lost 4 bases and J lost 3 bases. DNA of the CDR3: TGTGCCAGCAGTTACGGACAGGGGCTCTACAATGAGCAGTTCTTC. Protein: CASSYGQGLYNEQFF.